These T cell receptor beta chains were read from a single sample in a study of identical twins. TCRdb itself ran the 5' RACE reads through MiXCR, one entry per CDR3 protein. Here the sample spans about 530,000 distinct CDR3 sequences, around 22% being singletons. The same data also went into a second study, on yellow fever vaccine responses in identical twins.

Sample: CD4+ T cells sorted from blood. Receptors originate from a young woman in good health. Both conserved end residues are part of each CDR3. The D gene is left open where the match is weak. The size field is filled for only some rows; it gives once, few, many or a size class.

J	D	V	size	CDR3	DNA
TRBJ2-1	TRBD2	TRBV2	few	CASTLTSGAYNEQFF	TGTGCCAGCACATTGACTAGCGGGGCATACAATGAGCAGTTCTTC
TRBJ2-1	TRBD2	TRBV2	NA	CASSRYLAGGVFF	TGTGCCAGCAGTCGCTACCTAGCGGGGGGGGTGTTCTTC
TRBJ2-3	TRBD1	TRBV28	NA	CASISGTGGSDTQYF	TGTGCCAGCATCTCCGGGACAGGGGGGTCAGATACGCAGTATTTT
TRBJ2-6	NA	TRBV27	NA	CASRPYGRSSGANVLTF	TGTGCCAGCCGCCCTTATGGACGAAGCTCTGGGGCCAACGTCCTGACTTTC
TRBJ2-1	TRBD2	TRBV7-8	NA	CASSHRPTSGYYNEQFF	TGTGCCAGCAGCCACCGCCCGACTAGCGGGTACTACAATGAGCAGTTCTTC
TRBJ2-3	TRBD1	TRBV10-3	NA	CAISTGTGGLSTDTQYF	TGTGCCATCAGTACCGGGACAGGGGGCTTAAGCACAGATACGCAGTATTTT
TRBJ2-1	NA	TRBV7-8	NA	CASRSTRGNSYNEQFF	TGTGCCAGCAGATCTACAAGGGGGAACTCCTACAATGAGCAGTTCTTC
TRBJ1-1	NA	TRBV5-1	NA	CASSFAGRNTEAFF	TGCGCCAGCAGCTTCGCAGGACGGAACACTGAAGCTTTCTTT
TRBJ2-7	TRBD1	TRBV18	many	CASSPQGGTANYEQYF	TGTGCCAGCTCACCACAGGGTGGGACAGCCAATTACGAGCAGTACTTC
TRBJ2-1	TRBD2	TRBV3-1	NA	CASSQGAGAYNEQFF	TGTGCCAGCAGCCAAGGGGCGGGAGCCTACAATGAGCAGTTCTTC
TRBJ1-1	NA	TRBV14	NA	CASSLHDPFWGDGTEAFF	TGTGCCAGCAGCCTTCACGATCCCTTCTGGGGGGATGGCACTGAAGCTTTCTTT